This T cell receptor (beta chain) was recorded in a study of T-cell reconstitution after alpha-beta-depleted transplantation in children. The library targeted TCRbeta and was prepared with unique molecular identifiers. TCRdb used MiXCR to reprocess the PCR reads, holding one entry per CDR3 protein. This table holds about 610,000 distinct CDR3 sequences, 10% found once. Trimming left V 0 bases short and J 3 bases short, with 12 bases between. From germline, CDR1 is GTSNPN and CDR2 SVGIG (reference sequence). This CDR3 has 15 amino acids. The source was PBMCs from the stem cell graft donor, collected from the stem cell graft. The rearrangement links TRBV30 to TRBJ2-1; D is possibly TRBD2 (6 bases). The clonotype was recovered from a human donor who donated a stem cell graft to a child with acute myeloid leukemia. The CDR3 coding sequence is TGTGCCTGGAGTGTCCCCGGGAGTATCTACAATGAGCAGTTCTTC. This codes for CAWSVPGSIYNEQFF. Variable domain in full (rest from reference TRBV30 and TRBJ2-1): SQTIHQWPATLVQPVGSPLSLECTVEGTSNPNLYWYRQAAGRGLQLLFYSVGIGQISSEVPQNLSASRPQDRQFILSSKKLLLSDSGFYLCAWSVPGSIYNEQFFGPGTRLTVL.